These T cell receptor beta chains were read from a single sample in a study of cytomegalovirus exposure and HLA in healthy donors. Produced via immunoSEQ multiplex PCR; TCRdb's table is partial and in-frame only. The sample has some 160,000 clones, around 80% seen once; the top ten hold around 9.1%. Material for sequencing was PBMCs. These receptors were taken from a male donor in good health and CMV-seropositive. CDR3s include the opening cysteine and the closing phenylalanine or tryptophan. The D gene is left open where the match is weak. Clone size is not always given. Where it is, it says once, few, many or a class for expanded clones.

-	TRBV5-4	-	TRBJ2-2	CASSLGIANTGELFF	TGTGCCAGCAGCTTGGGGATAGCCAACACCGGGGAGCTGTTTTTT
-	TRBV29-1	-	TRBJ2-7	CSVQKPPGLRNYEQYF	TGCAGCGTTCAGAAACCTCCGGGACTCAGGAACTACGAGCAGTACTTC
TRBD1	TRBV6-6	few	TRBJ1-5	CASTWTGNQPQHF	TGTGCCAGCACATGGACAGGGAATCAGCCCCAGCATTTT
TRBD1	TRBV18	once	TRBJ2-7	CASSPGQLTYEQYF	TGTGCCAGCTCACCGGGACAGCTAACCTACGAGCAGTACTTC
TRBD1	TRBV6-5	-	TRBJ1-1	CASSYQVRGHVAFF	TGTGCCAGCAGTTACCAAGTCAGGGGGCATGTAGCTTTCTTT
-	TRBV30	-	TRBJ2-5	CAWTGKETQYF	TGTGCCTGGACAGGCAAAGAGACCCAGTACTTC
TRBD2	TRBV11-3	-	TRBJ2-1	CASSLGSPLAGGPVTLFF	TGTGCCAGCAGCTTAGGGTCCCCCCTAGCGGGGGGGCCGGTGACTCTGTTCTTC
TRBD1	TRBV6-1	-	TRBJ1-2	CASRDSGTDGYTF	TGTGCCAGCAGAGACTCCGGGACAGATGGCTACACCTTC
TRBD1	TRBV27	-	TRBJ1-5	CASRTGVGQPQHF	TGTGCCAGCCGTACAGGGGTCGGTCAGCCCCAGCATTTT
-	TRBV19	-	TRBJ2-1	CASSILAREQFF	TGTGCCAGTAGTATTCTAGCCAGGGAGCAGTTCTTC
TRBD2	TRBV4-2	once	TRBJ2-2	CASSQGTSGTGELFF	TGTGCCAGCAGCCAAGGGACTAGTGGCACCGGGGAGCTGTTTTTT
TRBD1	TRBV27	-	TRBJ2-5	CASSSSGTAIQETQYF	TGTGCCAGCAGTTCCTCCGGGACAGCAATTCAAGAGACCCAGTACTTC
-	TRBV15	-	TRBJ2-2	CATSRDPTGELFF	TGTGCCACCAGCAGAGATCCGACCGGGGAGCTGTTTTTT
-	TRBV10-3	few	TRBJ1-2	CAISENPLNYGYTF	TGTGCCATCAGTGAAAATCCATTGAACTATGGCTACACCTTC
-	TRBV7-9	-	TRBJ2-4	CASSSDHRAKNIQYF	TGTGCCAGCAGCTCCGACCACAGGGCCAAAAACATTCAGTACTTC
TRBD2	TRBV30	-	TRBJ2-5	CATTSGGETQYF	TGTGCCACAACTAGCGGCGGGGAGACCCAGTACTTC
TRBD1	TRBV5-5	once	TRBJ1-1	CASSTIRTGNTEAFF	TGTGCCAGCAGCACTATTCGGACAGGGAACACTGAAGCTTTCTTT
TRBD1	TRBV5-1	-	TRBJ2-7	CASSPGTGVGPLF	TGCGCCAGCAGTCCGGGCACAGGGGTGGGTCCACTCTTC
-	TRBV9	-	TRBJ1-4	CASSAGREGKTVFF	TGTGCCAGCAGCGCCGGACGGGAGGGAAAAACAGTGTTTTTT
TRBD1	TRBV30	once	TRBJ2-7	CAWSVPETGTYEQYF	TGTGCCTGGAGTGTACCCGAGACAGGGACCTACGAGCAGTACTTC
TRBD2	TRBV6-5	-	TRBJ2-7	CASRSGGYEQYF	TGTGCCAGCCGGAGCGGGGGCTACGAGCAGTACTTC
TRBD1	TRBV6-5	-	TRBJ1-2	CASTHRQGAGGYTF	TGTGCCAGCACCCATCGACAGGGGGCAGGTGGCTACACCTTC
-	TRBV11-2	few	TRBJ1-3	CASSLGSGSGNTIYF	TGTGCCAGCAGCTTAGGGTCGGGCTCTGGAAACACCATATATTTT
TRBD1	TRBV5-1	-	TRBJ1-5	CASSYSGGEQPQHF	TGCGCCAGCAGTTATTCAGGGGGTGAGCAGCCCCAGCATTTT
TRBD1	TRBV2	-	TRBJ1-1	CASRETGAPNTEAFF	TGTGCCAGCAGGGAGACAGGGGCTCCGAACACTGAAGCTTTCTTT
TRBD1	TRBV5-1	-	TRBJ2-5	CASSAGGETQYF	TGCGCCAGCAGTGCAGGGGGAGAGACCCAGTACTTC
TRBD2	TRBV10-1	-	TRBJ2-1	CASSESLAGGGNEQFF	TGCGCCAGCAGTGAGTCTTTGGCGGGAGGGGGCAATGAGCAGTTCTTC
-	TRBV2	-	TRBJ2-7	CASSRYEQYF	TGTGCCAGCAGTCGTTACGAGCAGTACTTC
-	TRBV5-6	-	TRBJ2-2	CASSLAVYGELFF	TGTGCCAGCAGCTTGGCCGTATACGGGGAGCTGTTTTTT
-	TRBV2	-	TRBJ1-1	CASSFSQGREGTEAFF	TGTGCCAGCAGCTTCTCACAGGGAAGGGAAGGCACTGAAGCTTTCTTT
TRBD1	TRBV5-5	few	TRBJ1-5	CASSAGQNQPQHF	TGTGCCAGCAGCGCGGGACAGAATCAGCCCCAGCATTTT
-	TRBV18	-	TRBJ2-3	CASSPLLDSRTDTQYF	TGTGCCAGCTCACCACTGTTGGACAGCCGCACAGATACGCAGTATTTT
-	TRBV27	-	TRBJ1-1	CASSLLRLNTEAFF	TGTGCCAGCAGTTTATTGCGCCTGAACACTGAAGCTTTCTTT
-	TRBV7-8	-	TRBJ2-1	CASSPPGSIRNEQFF	TGTGCCAGCAGCCCCCCAGGTTCTATACGCAATGAGCAGTTCTTC
-	TRBV7-2	-	TRBJ1-5	CASSAETETDQPQHF	TGTGCCAGCAGCGCAGAGACAGAGACCGATCAGCCCCAGCATTTT
-	TRBV21-1	-	TRBJ1-2	CASSKDGETRTGDNYGYTF	TGTGCCAGCAGCAAAGATGGGGAGACGCGGACAGGGGATAACTATGGCTACACCTTC
-	TRBV4-3	-	TRBJ2-1	CASSQDQGQTPVDEQFF	TGCGCCAGCAGCCAAGATCAGGGGCAGACTCCAGTGGATGAGCAGTTCTTC
-	TRBV2	-	TRBJ1-1	CASRGGYIEAFF	TGTGCCTCCCGGGGGGGTTATATTGAAGCTTTCTTT
TRBD1	TRBV15	-	TRBJ1-3	CATSRGQGTSGNTIYF	TGTGCCACCAGCAGGGGACAGGGAACTTCTGGAAACACCATATATTTT
TRBD2	TRBV19	-	TRBJ2-1	CASSIPLAPSYNEQFF	TGTGCCAGTAGTATTCCACTAGCGCCCTCCTACAATGAGCAGTTCTTC
TRBD2	TRBV10-1	-	TRBJ2-1	CASSESGGNEQFF	TGCGCCAGCAGTGAGTCGGGGGGGAATGAGCAGTTCTTC
TRBD2	TRBV2	-	TRBJ2-1	CASSQLAFEQFF	TGTGCCAGCTCCCAACTAGCGTTTGAGCAGTTCTTC
TRBD1	TRBV30	-	TRBJ1-2	CAWSESFRTGGLGNGYTF	TGTGCCTGGAGTGAATCCTTTCGGACAGGGGGCTTAGGAAATGGCTACACCTTC
TRBD2	TRBV11-2	-	TRBJ2-3	CASSFGSGRATDTQYF	TGTGCCAGCAGCTTCGGTAGCGGGCGGGCCACGGATACGCAGTATTTT
-	TRBV14	-	TRBJ2-5	CASSQAGTAYQETQYF	TGTGCCAGCAGCCAAGCGGGAACAGCGTACCAAGAGACCCAGTACTTC
TRBD1	TRBV7-2	-	TRBJ1-2	CASSLEPGGIGYTF	TGTGCCAGCAGCTTAGAACCAGGGGGCATTGGCTACACCTTC
-	TRBV6-1	-	TRBJ1-2	CASSTAATAGGYTF	TGTGCCAGCAGCACAGCCGCAACTGCAGGTGGCTACACCTTC
TRBD1	TRBV19	-	TRBJ1-2	CASSPRTGRDYGYTF	TGTGCCAGTAGTCCACGGACAGGAAGGGACTATGGCTACACCTTC
TRBD2	TRBV27	-	TRBJ2-3	CASSSTRLAGITDTQYF	TGTGCCAGCAGTTCGACGCGCCTAGCGGGAATCACAGATACGCAGTATTTT
TRBD1	TRBV18	-	TRBJ2-7	CASQQGDRIYEQYF	TGTGCCAGCCAACAAGGGGACAGGATCTACGAGCAGTACTTC
-	TRBV27	once	TRBJ2-6	CASSRSSGANVLTF	TGTGCCAGCAGTCGCAGCTCTGGGGCCAACGTCCTGACTTTC